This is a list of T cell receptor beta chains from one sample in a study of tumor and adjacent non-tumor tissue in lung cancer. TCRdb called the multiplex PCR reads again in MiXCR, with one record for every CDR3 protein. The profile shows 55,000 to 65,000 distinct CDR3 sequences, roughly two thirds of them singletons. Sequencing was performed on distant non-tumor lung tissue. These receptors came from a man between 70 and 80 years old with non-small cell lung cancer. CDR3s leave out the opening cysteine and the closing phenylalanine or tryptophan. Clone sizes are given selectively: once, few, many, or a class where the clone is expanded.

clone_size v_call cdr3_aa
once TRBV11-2 ASNRTGPYEQY
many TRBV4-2 ASSQGLPGDTQY
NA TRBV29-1 SVEAGLPNTDTQY
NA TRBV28 ASSPRLAGNNEQF
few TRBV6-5 ASNWASATNEELF
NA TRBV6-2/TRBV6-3 ASSYSRVNGGGTYEKY
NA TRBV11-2 DSSRHEDRASYGQY
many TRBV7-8 ASSSLGQESNEQF
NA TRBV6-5 TSNDIDRGAGELF
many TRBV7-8 ASSLGPGTSRNPEQF
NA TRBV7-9 ASSDLLYGYT
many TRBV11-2 ASSLDRLPNEQF
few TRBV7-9 ASRLRGSRYTGELF
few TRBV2 ASSPGLNAAQY
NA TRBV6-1 ASSEEGGRMNTEAV
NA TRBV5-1 ASSLLTGGEAF
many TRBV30 AWSWGDSPLH